This T cell receptor beta chain came from a study of T cell responses to AZD1222 COVID-19 vaccine. Study-wide findings and caveats: Samples come after the peak T cell response, not at day 14. At study baseline, merely over 5 AZD1222 recipients were seropositive. Females outnumbered males among donors, who were mostly white British; clonal diversity was possibly underestimated.

Sequencing was performed with immunoSEQ multiplex PCR; in TCRdb, only in-frame clones are kept and a portion is missing. This table holds 90,000 to 95,000 clones, approximately 90% found once. Second-dose intervals of approximately 4 or approximately 12 weeks were pooled. The CDR3 extends over 15 amino acids. With regard to this clone: What it binds is not known.

The sequencing here drew on peripheral blood, taken 28 days after the second AZD1222 dose. The clonotype comes from an adult who received the AZD1222 COVID-19 vaccine. V and J are TRBV21-1 and TRBJ2-5. TRBV21-1 is a pseudogene. For the CDR3, the DNA is TGTGCCAGCAGCAAAAGGGGGGCAGCCCAAGAGACCCAGTACTTC. It is translated as CASSKRGAAQETQYF.